These 7 T cell receptor beta chains were sequenced from one sample in a study of PD-L1 blockade in urothelial cancer. The time point is: peripheral blood 6 weeks after treatment start. Profiling relied on immunoSEQ multiplex PCR, and the TCRdb table lists in-frame clones only, not all of them. The table lists under 150,000 clones, approximately 90% of them singletons. Sequencing was performed on PBMCs, taken around atezolizumab (anti-PD-L1) treatment. Receptor source: a man aged 60 to 75 with urothelial cancer.

V gene TRBV18 combines with J gene TRBJ2-7; D is possibly TRBD2 (5 bases). V lost 4 bases, J lost 4 bases, and 11 bases lay in between. The CDR3 consists of 13 residues. Germline CDR1 KGHSH, CDR2 LQKENI. CDR3 sequence: CASSLEREYEQYF. The CDR3 region has the DNA TGTGCCAGCTCACTAGAAAGGGAGTACGAGCAGTACTTC.

The chain has TRBV2 and TRBJ2-2; perhaps TRBD2 as D (6 bases). Trimming removed 5 bases from V and 0 bases from J, with 10 bases in between. The CDR3 has 15 residues. Germline V gene data show CDR1 as SNHLY and CDR2 as FYNNEI. The CDR3 DNA reads TGTGCCAGCAGTTGGGGACTCGCGAACACCGGGGAGCTGTTTTTT. It specifies CASSWGLANTGELFF.

This chain joins TRBV18 and TRBJ2-7, with D perhaps TRBD2 (6 bases). V was cut by 4 bases and J by 3 bases, with 13 bases left in between. Germline assignment: CDR1 KGHSH and CDR2 LQKENI. The CDR3 has 14 residues. This CDR3 reads CASSLERVRYEQYF. For the CDR3, the DNA is TGTGCCAGCTCACTCGAGCGGGTCCGCTACGAGCAGTACTTC.

The chain employs TRBV7-9 and TRBJ1-1; D may be TRBD1 (6 bases). The CDR3 contains 11 residues. The germline V gene has CDR1 SEHNR and CDR2 FQNEAQ (reference sequence). For the CDR3, the DNA is TGTTCCGGGGGGGGGCGGAATGAAGCTTTCTTT. Translated, it gives CSGGGRNEAFF.

This chain joins TRBV6-6 and TRBJ1-1; 7 bases align to TRBD1. Per germline, CDR1 MNHNY and CDR2 SVGAGI (reference sequence). The V and J ends lost 10 bases and 5 bases, in that order; junction bases with no gene match: 7. This CDR3 has 12 residues. The CDR3: CATQTGKTEAFF. CDR3 bases: TGTGCCACTCAGACAGGGAAAACTGAAGCTTTCTTT.

As to this clone: Its ends do not fully match the called genes, so a read error is possible. The chain recombines TRBV7-7 with TRBJ2-5; D might be TRBD1 (6 bases). CDR3 size: 16 residues. Germline CDR1 and CDR2: SSHAT and FNYEAQ (reference sequence). The DNA of the CDR3 is TGTGCTAGCAGCCTTAGACCCGACAGGACCCAAGAGACCCAGTACTTC. Its translation: CASSLRPDRTQETQYF.

The V call is TRBV7-8, the J call TRBJ2-5; 8 positions agree with TRBD1. CDR1 SGHVS and CDR2 FQNEAQ come from the germline V gene. Unmatched junction bases numbered 7, after V lost 5 bases and J lost 5 bases. This CDR3 has 14 amino acids. CDR3 DNA sequence: TGTGCCAGCAGCGCAGGACAGGGTGAGGAGACCCAGTACTTC. Translation: CASSAGQGEETQYF. The variable domain in full, with the rest retrieved from reference TRBV7-8 and TRBJ2-5, is GAGVSQSPRYKVAKRGQDVALRCDPISGHVSLFWYQQALGQGPEFLTYFQNEAQLDKSGLPSDRFFAERPEGSVSTLKIQRTQQEDSAVYLCASSAGQGEETQYFGPGTRLLVL.